This T cell receptor beta chain was identified during a study of blood T cell repertoires in COVID-19. The overall study: The United States, Italy and Spain supplied acute and convalescent COVID-19 samples. PBMCs, B-cell-depleted T cells, or T cells provided the cDNA or gDNA that made up the material.

This clone showed up just a few times. Measured with immunoSEQ multiplex PCR; TCRdb has only the in-frame clones, and not every one. The sample records approximately 250,000 clones, 84% being singletons. V lost 5 bases, J lost 6 bases, and 12 bases stayed unmatched. The V gene's germline CDR1 is GTSNPN and CDR2 SVGIG (reference sequence). The CDR3 runs to 15 residues. Material: peripheral blood. This clonotype was obtained from a man in his sixties with acute or convalescent COVID-19. The gene calls are TRBV30 and TRBJ2-1, with TRBD2 matching 8 bases. The CDR3 coding sequence is TGTGCCTGGCCAGGCCCGGGGGGGGTACTCAATGAGCAGTTCTTC. It yields the protein CAWPGPGGVLNEQFF.